This is a list of T cell receptor beta chains from one sample in a study of tumor-infiltrating lymphocytes in primary liver carcinoma. TCRdb itself ran the multiplex PCR reads through MiXCR, one entry per CDR3 protein. The sample yields 90,000 to 100,000 distinct CDR3 sequences, around two thirds seen once. Input material: liver tumor tissue from sampling region 5. The receptor source for this set is a woman in her sixties or seventies with primary liver carcinoma and hepatitis B virus infection. Each CDR3 is given with its conserved first and last residue. A D gene is named only where the DNA matches it firmly. Rows give clone size only sometimes, using once, few, many, or a class for an expanded clone.

j_gene,abundance,v_gene,len,d_gene,CDR3aa,CDR3nt
TRBJ1-4,.,TRBV10-3,12,.,CVISESREKLFF,TGTGTCATCAGTGAGTCAAGGGAAAAACTGTTTTTT
TRBJ2-1,once,TRBV11-2,17,.,CVRSLGLVTGWPNKQFF,TGTGTCAGGAGCTTAGGTCTGGTAACGGGATGGCCGAATAAGCAGTTCTTC
TRBJ2-1,.,TRBV29-1,22,TRBD2,CSVEATLGLVGGPGPIYNEQFF,TGCAGTGTTGAAGCGACCCTCGGACTAGTGGGAGGGCCGGGCCCGATCTACAATGAGCAGTTCTTC
TRBJ1-2,.,TRBV11-2,14,TRBD1,CASALNRGFYGYTF,TGTGCCAGCGCCTTAAACAGGGGATTCTATGGATACACCTTC
TRBJ2-5,.,TRBV29-1,15,.,CSVEGAAREQETQCF,TGCAGCGTTGAAGGGGCTGCAAGGGAACAAGAGACCCAGTGCTTC
TRBJ2-2,once,TRBV11-2,14,.,CATSLEWVGGELFF,TGTGCCACCAGCTTAGAGTGGGTTGGTGGGGAGCTGTTTTTT
TRBJ2-7,.,TRBV29-1,13,TRBD2,CSVASGNIYEQYF,TGCAGCGTTGCTAGCGGGAATATCTACGAGCAGTACTTC
TRBJ2-1,.,TRBV11-2,16,TRBD2,CASSLERLAGGGEHFF,TGTGCCAGCAGTTTAGAGCGGCTAGCGGGAGGTGGTGAGCACTTCTTC
TRBJ2-3,.,TRBV19,15,TRBD2,CTSSRGSGSTDTQYF,TGTACCAGTTCTCGGGGTAGCGGGAGCACAGATACGCAGTATTTT
TRBJ2-4,.,TRBV6-1,16,.,CASSETRALNANIQYF,TGTGCCAGCAGTGAAACTAGAGCGCTGAATGCGAACATTCAGTACTTC
TRBJ2-1,many,TRBV6-1,16,TRBD2,CATTLGTGTSDNEQFF,TGTGCCACCACACTCGGGACCGGGACTAGCGACAATGAGCAGTTCTTC
TRBJ1-1,.,TRBV7-8,13,.,CASSIISGADAFF,TGTGCCAGCAGCATCATCTCGGGGGCTGACGCTTTCTTT
TRBJ2-4,.,TRBV11-2,16,TRBD1,CASSFSCLRAGGVSYF,TGTGCCAGCAGCTTTAGCTGCCTCAGGGCAGGGGGCGTCTCGTACTTC
TRBJ2-5,many,TRBV5-8,15,.,CASSPGRTIQETQYF,TGTGCCAGCAGCCCCGGACGGACGATCCAAGAGACCCAGTACTTC
TRBJ2-1,many,TRBV10-3,17,.,CAISVFIAPSSYNEQFF,TGTGCCATCAGTGTTTTCATAGCCCCAAGCTCCTACAATGAGCAGTTCTTC
TRBJ1-1,many,TRBV5-5,13,.,CASSLTGKAEAFF,TGTGCCAGCAGCTTGACAGGGAAAGCTGAAGCTTTCTTT
TRBJ2-6,.,TRBV12-3/TRBV12-4,17,TRBD1,CASSPGQGVSGANVLYF,TGTGCCAGCAGTCCGGGACAGGGGGTATCTGGGGCCAACGTCCTGTATTTC
TRBJ1-3,once,TRBV7-3,17,.,CASRQSNPRGCGNTIYF,TGTGCCAGCAGACAATCCAATCCCAGGGGTTGCGGAAACACCATATATTTT
TRBJ2-5,.,TRBV6-6,15,TRBD2,CASSYLTGGREIQYF,TGTGCCAGCAGTTACTTAACGGGAGGGAGGGAGATCCAGTACTTC
TRBJ1-2,.,TRBV11-2,17,.,CASSLDPIMALHYDYTF,TGTGCCAGCAGCTTAGATCCGATCATGGCGCTGCACTATGACTACACCTTC
TRBJ1-3,.,TRBV4-1,13,.,CANSAIRGNTIYF,TGCGCCAACAGCGCAATCCGGGGCAACACCATATATTTT
TRBJ2-1,.,TRBV6-1,15,.,CANSEGLTRYNKQFF,TGTGCCAACAGTGAAGGGCTAACGAGATACAATAAGCAGTTCTTC
TRBJ2-3,many,TRBV12-3/TRBV12-4,16,TRBD2,CASSPVAGGKTDTQYF,TGTGCCAGCAGTCCGGTCGCGGGAGGGAAGACAGATACGCAGTATTTT
TRBJ1-1,.,TRBV28,14,TRBD1,CVSSLGGRYTEAFF,TGTGTCAGCAGTCTAGGGGGCAGGTACACTGAAGCTTTCTTT
TRBJ2-3,.,TRBV11-2,15,TRBD2,CASSPGLAGLDTRYF,TGTGCCAGCAGCCCTGGACTAGCGGGCCTAGATACACGGTATTTT
TRBJ1-2,.,TRBV6-1,15,.,CASSEAGGPGYGYTF,TGTGCCAGCAGTGAAGCGGGGGGGCCAGGGTATGGCTACACGTTC
TRBJ2-5,.,TRBV5-6,14,.,CASSLTGAGETQYF,TGTGCCAGCAGCTTAACGGGGGCGGGAGAGACCCAGTACTTC
TRBJ1-5,many,TRBV10-3,14,.,CAIAETTVNLPQHF,TGTGCCATCGCAGAGACTACAGTCAATCTGCCCCAGCATTTT
TRBJ2-3,.,TRBV29-1,14,.,CSVRTSQLSWDQYF,TGCAGCGTGAGGACCTCGCAATTATCATGGGATCAGTATTTT
TRBJ1-4,.,TRBV28,16,.,CATTAGVGGTSEKLFF,TGTGCCACGACCGCGGGGGTAGGAGGGACTAGTGAAAAACTGTTTTTT
TRBJ2-1,few,TRBV7-9,16,TRBD2,CASSLVGLAGVGEQFF,TGTGCCAGCAGCTTAGTAGGGCTAGCGGGAGTTGGAGAGCAGTTCTTC
TRBJ2-7,many,TRBV7-9,14,.,CASSLLGQASEQYF,TGTGCCAGCAGCTTATTAGGGCAGGCCTCCGAGCAGTACTTC
TRBJ2-6,many,TRBV5-6,17,.,CASSYRTAISGANVLTF,TGTGCCAGCAGCTATCGGACTGCGATCTCTGGGGCCAACGTCCTGACTTTC
TRBJ2-1,many,TRBV28,11,TRBD1,CASSRGTGGFF,TGTGCCAGCAGTCGTGGGACAGGCGGATTCTTC
TRBJ1-1,once,TRBV29-1,14,.,CSVGEMNTNTEACF,TGCAGTGTGGGGGAAATGAATACGAACACTGAAGCTTGCTTT
TRBJ2-2,many,TRBV28,13,TRBD1,CANQGAGTGELFF,TGTGCCAACCAGGGGGCCGGCACCGGGGAGCTGTTTTTT
TRBJ2-1,.,TRBV20-1,15,.,CSAFPYYRSYNEQFF,TGCAGTGCCTTCCCATACTATCGCTCCTACAATGAGCAGTTCTTC
TRBJ2-3,.,TRBV11-3,12,.,CVSIQWADTQYF,TGTGTCAGCATCCAGTGGGCAGATACGCAGTATTTT
TRBJ1-3,.,TRBV29-1,13,.,CSVDVGGGNATYF,.
TRBJ1-4,many,TRBV6-6,14,.,CASSYGASGEKLFF,TGTGCCAGCAGTTATGGGGCGTCGGGTGAAAAACTGTTTTTT
TRBJ1-1,.,TRBV30,15,.,CAWKHGGGEDNEAFF,TGTGCCTGGAAACATGGAGGTGGAGAGGACAATGAAGCTTTCTTT
TRBJ2-1,.,TRBV7-9,16,TRBD2,CASSPGPSGIDNKQFF,TGTGCCAGCAGTCCAGGGCCTAGCGGTATAGACAATAAGCAGTTCTTC
TRBJ2-3,.,TRBV11-2,14,.,CAISINVRLDTQYF,TGTGCCATCAGCATAAACGTACGGTTGGATACGCAGTATTTT
TRBJ2-2,.,TRBV28,15,.,CASSPGGGYTGKLFF,TGTGCCAGCAGCCCGGGGGGAGGGTACACAGGGAAGCTGTTTTTT
TRBJ2-5,.,TRBV29-1,13,TRBD1,CRAGQGAGEIQYF,TGCAGGGCGGGACAGGGGGCTGGAGAGATCCAGTACTTC
TRBJ1-5,.,TRBV6-6,15,.,CAGSYGGSSNQPQGF,TGTGCCGGCAGTTACGGTGGATCTAGCAATCAGCCCCAGGGTTTT
TRBJ1-5,.,TRBV6-6,14,TRBD1,CDNSRGQVYQPQHF,TGTGACAACAGTCGAGGACAGGTATATCAGCCCCAGCATTTT
TRBJ2-1,.,TRBV28,16,TRBD1,CASSLFKGARCNEQFF,TGTGCCAGCAGTTTGTTCAAGGGGGCGAGGTGCAATGAGCAGTTCTTC
TRBJ1-1,many,TRBV7-3,16,.,CASSLTGGPFATEAFF,TGTGCCAGCAGCTTAACTGGTGGACCATTTGCCACTGAAGCTTTCTTT
TRBJ2-7,once,TRBV28,16,.,CASSSWWVAATYEQYF,TGTGCCAGCAGTAGCTGGTGGGTAGCGGCTACCTACGAGCAGTACTTC
TRBJ2-5,.,TRBV11-3,14,TRBD2,CASSTTSGQETQYF,TGTGCCAGCAGTACCACTAGCGGCCAAGAGACCCAATACTTC
TRBJ2-3,.,TRBV12-5,15,TRBD2,CASGLVGLGQNTQYF,TGTGCTAGTGGTTTGGTAGGACTAGGGCAAAATACGCAGTACTTT
TRBJ2-1,.,TRBV18,15,.,CASSPPDSWGNEQFF,TGTGCCAGCTCACCACCAGACAGCTGGGGTAATGAGCAGTTCTTC